A selection of T cell receptor beta chains follows, all from one sample in a study of PD-L1 blockade in urothelial cancer. The data were produced by immunoSEQ multiplex PCR, yet TCRdb's version contains in-frame clones alone and is incomplete. This sample has some 43,000 clones, with 65% to 85% found just once. The sample was PBMCs, taken around atezolizumab (anti-PD-L1) treatment. These receptors were obtained from a man between 60 and 70 years old with urothelial cancer. CDR3s include the opening cysteine and the closing phenylalanine or tryptophan. The order of the fields is clone size, V gene, D gene, J gene, CDR3 DNA, CDR3 protein. D genes are given only for firm matches. The size of a clone is reported for some rows only, either as once, few or many, or as a class for expanded clones.

clone_size: -
v_call: TRBV28
d_call: -
j_call: TRBJ1-5
cdr3_nt: TGTGCCAGCAGTTTTGGAGGGGAAGGCAATCAGCCCCAGCATTTT
cdr3_aa: CASSFGGEGNQPQHF

clone_size: -
v_call: TRBV6-6
d_call: TRBD1
j_call: TRBJ1-5
cdr3_nt: TGTGCCAGCAGCCCCGGACAGGGAACTGGCAATCAGCCCCAGCATTTT
cdr3_aa: CASSPGQGTGNQPQHF

clone_size: -
v_call: TRBV28
d_call: -
j_call: TRBJ1-2
cdr3_nt: TGTGCCAGCAGTCCCCCGGGGGAAGGGTGGAATGGCTACACCTTC
cdr3_aa: CASSPPGEGWNGYTF

clone_size: few
v_call: TRBV7-8
d_call: -
j_call: TRBJ2-7
cdr3_nt: TGTGCCAGCAGTCATGGGGGCAGCGAGCAGTACTTC
cdr3_aa: CASSHGGSEQYF

clone_size: once
v_call: TRBV19
d_call: TRBD1
j_call: TRBJ2-3
cdr3_nt: TGTGCCAGTAAAGGTGACAGGGGCAGCACAGATACGCAGTATTTT
cdr3_aa: CASKGDRGSTDTQYF

clone_size: -
v_call: TRBV5-1
d_call: -
j_call: TRBJ2-1
cdr3_nt: TGCGCCAGCAGCCCTTCCGCCGTGCCGAGCTCCTACAATGAGCAGTTCTTC
cdr3_aa: CASSPSAVPSSYNEQFF

clone_size: -
v_call: TRBV7-2
d_call: -
j_call: TRBJ1-1
cdr3_nt: TGTGCCAGCAGCTTAGATTTTAATCCGAACACTGAAGCTTTCTTT
cdr3_aa: CASSLDFNPNTEAFF

clone_size: -
v_call: TRBV5-1
d_call: TRBD1
j_call: TRBJ2-2
cdr3_nt: TGCGCCAGCAGAGCCTCCGGGACAGGGAACACCGGGGAGCTGTTTTTT
cdr3_aa: CASRASGTGNTGELFF

clone_size: -
v_call: TRBV19
d_call: TRBD2
j_call: TRBJ2-5
cdr3_nt: TGTGCCAGTAGGACTAGACTAGCGGGGGAGGAGACCCAGTACTTC
cdr3_aa: CASRTRLAGEETQYF

clone_size: -
v_call: TRBV7-6
d_call: -
j_call: TRBJ2-5
cdr3_nt: TGTGCCAGCAGCTTAGGGCCCCCGACGGGGACCCAGTACTTC
cdr3_aa: CASSLGPPTGTQYF

clone_size: -
v_call: TRBV18
d_call: TRBD1
j_call: TRBJ2-7
cdr3_nt: TGTGCCAGCTCACTATACAGGGGAAACTACGAGCAGTACTTC
cdr3_aa: CASSLYRGNYEQYF

clone_size: -
v_call: TRBV19
d_call: -
j_call: TRBJ2-3
cdr3_nt: TGTGCCAGTAGTGACGGGAGTACCTCAGATACGCAGTATTTT
cdr3_aa: CASSDGSTSDTQYF

clone_size: -
v_call: TRBV7-8
d_call: TRBD1
j_call: TRBJ2-3
cdr3_nt: TGTGCCAGCAGCCCGAACCGGGACAGGGCGAGCACAGATACGCAGTATTTT
cdr3_aa: CASSPNRDRASTDTQYF

clone_size: -
v_call: TRBV25-1
d_call: -
j_call: TRBJ1-5
cdr3_nt: TGTGCCAGCAGTGAAACAGGGTTTGGTCAGCCCCAGCATTTT
cdr3_aa: CASSETGFGQPQHF

clone_size: -
v_call: TRBV10-3
d_call: -
j_call: TRBJ1-1
cdr3_nt: TGTGCCATCAGTGTGGGGGGTATGAACACTGAAGCTTTCTTT
cdr3_aa: CAISVGGMNTEAFF

clone_size: -
v_call: TRBV28
d_call: -
j_call: TRBJ2-1
cdr3_nt: TGTGCCAGCAGGTCCGGCGGGGGCCGCCGGTACAATGAGCAGTTCTTC
cdr3_aa: CASRSGGGRRYNEQFF

clone_size: -
v_call: TRBV2
d_call: -
j_call: TRBJ2-7
cdr3_nt: TGTGCCAGCAGATACGACAGGTACGAGCAGTACTTC
cdr3_aa: CASRYDRYEQYF

clone_size: once
v_call: TRBV10-2
d_call: -
j_call: TRBJ1-5
cdr3_nt: TGCGCCAGCAGTGCAGGGGCCCGTCAGCCCCAGCATTTT
cdr3_aa: CASSAGARQPQHF

clone_size: -
v_call: TRBV2
d_call: TRBD2
j_call: TRBJ2-6
cdr3_nt: TGTGCCAGCAATGGACTAGCGGGGGGAAGTGGGGCCAACGTCCTGACTTTC
cdr3_aa: CASNGLAGGSGANVLTF

clone_size: -
v_call: TRBV7-9
d_call: TRBD1
j_call: TRBJ1-2
cdr3_nt: TGTGCCAGCAGCTTCACAGGGGAAGGCTACACCTTC
cdr3_aa: CASSFTGEGYTF

clone_size: few
v_call: TRBV5-4
d_call: TRBD2
j_call: TRBJ2-7
cdr3_nt: TGTGCCAGCAGGGCTAGCGGAGCCTACGAGCAGTACTTC
cdr3_aa: CASRASGAYEQYF

clone_size: -
v_call: TRBV4-2
d_call: -
j_call: TRBJ1-4
cdr3_nt: TGTGCCAGCAGCCAGATCGGGTGGGGGGGGCGGGCTAATGAAAAACTGTTTTTT
cdr3_aa: CASSQIGWGGRANEKLFF

clone_size: -
v_call: TRBV5-6
d_call: -
j_call: TRBJ2-2
cdr3_nt: TGTGCCAGCAGCTTGGAGCGGAGAATGAACACCGGGGAGCTGTTTTTT
cdr3_aa: CASSLERRMNTGELFF

clone_size: -
v_call: TRBV28
d_call: TRBD1
j_call: TRBJ2-1
cdr3_nt: TGTGCCAGCAGTTCCCAATCGGGGACAGGGGGCCATGAGCAGTTCTTC
cdr3_aa: CASSSQSGTGGHEQFF

clone_size: once
v_call: TRBV5-6
d_call: TRBD1
j_call: TRBJ1-2
cdr3_nt: TGTGCCAGCAGCGAACGGACAGGTTATGGCTACACCTTC
cdr3_aa: CASSERTGYGYTF

clone_size: -
v_call: TRBV7-6
d_call: -
j_call: TRBJ1-1
cdr3_nt: TGTGCCAGCAGCTCCTGGGACCGGACTATCAATGAAGCTTTCTTT
cdr3_aa: CASSSWDRTINEAFF

clone_size: -
v_call: TRBV5-1
d_call: -
j_call: TRBJ2-1
cdr3_nt: TGCGCCAGCAGCAACACACAGGGTTTCGGAGAGCAGTTCTTC
cdr3_aa: CASSNTQGFGEQFF

clone_size: -
v_call: TRBV27
d_call: TRBD1
j_call: TRBJ1-5
cdr3_nt: TGTGCCAGCAGTTTATCACCGGGACAGGGGGACTTTCAGCCCCAGCATTTT
cdr3_aa: CASSLSPGQGDFQPQHF

clone_size: once
v_call: TRBV18
d_call: -
j_call: TRBJ2-1
cdr3_nt: TGTGCCAGCTCACCGCGCGAATTCCAAAATGAGCAGTTCTTC
cdr3_aa: CASSPREFQNEQFF

clone_size: -
v_call: TRBV18
d_call: -
j_call: TRBJ2-3
cdr3_nt: TGTGCCAGCTCACCACTTAGGCAGGGGGGAAGCACAGATACGCAGTATTTT
cdr3_aa: CASSPLRQGGSTDTQYF

clone_size: -
v_call: TRBV9
d_call: -
j_call: TRBJ2-7
cdr3_nt: TGTGCCAGCAGCGTAGGGGCAGACGTATTTATCTACGAGCAGTACTTC
cdr3_aa: CASSVGADVFIYEQYF

clone_size: once
v_call: TRBV5-6
d_call: -
j_call: TRBJ2-7
cdr3_nt: TGTGCCAGCAGCGCATATCTGGACAGGGAGGGACGAATTTCCTACGAGCAGTACTTC
cdr3_aa: CASSAYLDREGRISYEQYF

clone_size: few
v_call: TRBV11-2
d_call: -
j_call: TRBJ1-5
cdr3_nt: TGTGCCAGCAGCTTAGGACGGACAGATGGCAATCAGCCCCAGCATTTT
cdr3_aa: CASSLGRTDGNQPQHF

clone_size: once
v_call: TRBV19
d_call: TRBD2
j_call: TRBJ2-5
cdr3_nt: TGTGCCAGTAGTCGGGGCGGGGAGGGGACCCAGTACTTC
cdr3_aa: CASSRGGEGTQYF

clone_size: -
v_call: TRBV4-1
d_call: TRBD1
j_call: TRBJ1-2
cdr3_nt: TGCGCCAGCAGCCAACCGGGACAGGGAACGTTTAATGGCTACACCTTC
cdr3_aa: CASSQPGQGTFNGYTF

clone_size: -
v_call: TRBV5-8
d_call: -
j_call: TRBJ1-2
cdr3_nt: TGTGCCAGCAGCTGGACAGCCTATGGCTACACCTTC
cdr3_aa: CASSWTAYGYTF

clone_size: -
v_call: TRBV6-1
d_call: TRBD1
j_call: TRBJ1-2
cdr3_nt: TGTGCCAGCAGGCGGGTGGGACAGGGGGGATATGGCTACACCTTC
cdr3_aa: CASRRVGQGGYGYTF

clone_size: -
v_call: TRBV28
d_call: TRBD1
j_call: TRBJ1-3
cdr3_nt: TGTGCCAGCAGTTCGTTAGGACAGGGTGCTGGAAACACCATATATTTT
cdr3_aa: CASSSLGQGAGNTIYF

clone_size: -
v_call: TRBV7-9
d_call: TRBD1
j_call: TRBJ1-1
cdr3_nt: TGTGCCAGCAGCCCCTCTCCGGGACAGGAAGTCGCTATGAACACTGAAGCTTTCTTT
cdr3_aa: CASSPSPGQEVAMNTEAFF

clone_size: -
v_call: TRBV2
d_call: TRBD1
j_call: TRBJ1-2
cdr3_nt: TGTGCCAGCAGTGAAGCCGGGACAGGGGACGGCTACACCTTC
cdr3_aa: CASSEAGTGDGYTF

clone_size: -
v_call: TRBV4-1
d_call: TRBD1
j_call: TRBJ1-1
cdr3_nt: TGCGCCAGCAGCCAAGAAGGACAGGGAAACCTGGCTGAAGCTTTCTTT
cdr3_aa: CASSQEGQGNLAEAFF

clone_size: once
v_call: TRBV2
d_call: TRBD1
j_call: TRBJ1-4
cdr3_nt: TGTGCCAGCAATCGACAGGGGGCAGGGTTCGACGAAAAACTGTTTTTT
cdr3_aa: CASNRQGAGFDEKLFF

clone_size: -
v_call: TRBV15
d_call: -
j_call: TRBJ2-7
cdr3_nt: TGTGCCACCAGCAGAGCAGCAGGGCCTGTCGCAGGTAGCGAGCAGTACTTC
cdr3_aa: CATSRAAGPVAGSEQYF

clone_size: few
v_call: TRBV5-1
d_call: -
j_call: TRBJ2-5
cdr3_nt: TGCGCCAGCACACAGCCGAGCGGCCAAGAGACCCAGTACTTC
cdr3_aa: CASTQPSGQETQYF

clone_size: -
v_call: TRBV7-9
d_call: -
j_call: TRBJ1-1
cdr3_nt: TGTGCCAGCAGCTTACAGGGGAACACTGAAGCTTTCTTT
cdr3_aa: CASSLQGNTEAFF

clone_size: -
v_call: TRBV7-2
d_call: TRBD1
j_call: TRBJ2-6
cdr3_nt: TGTGCCAGCAGCTTTCGGGACAGGGTCGCTGGGGCCAACGTCCTGACTTTC
cdr3_aa: CASSFRDRVAGANVLTF

clone_size: -
v_call: TRBV7-7
d_call: TRBD2
j_call: TRBJ2-3
cdr3_nt: TGTGCTAGCAGCAGACTAGCTAGCACAGATACGCAGTATTTT
cdr3_aa: CASSRLASTDTQYF

clone_size: -
v_call: TRBV19
d_call: TRBD1
j_call: TRBJ1-3
cdr3_nt: TGTGCCAGTAGTCGGACAGGTGGAAACACCATATATTTT
cdr3_aa: CASSRTGGNTIYF

clone_size: -
v_call: TRBV7-9
d_call: -
j_call: TRBJ1-1
cdr3_nt: TGTGCCAGCAGCTTACAGGGTATGGGTGAAGCTTTCTTT
cdr3_aa: CASSLQGMGEAFF

clone_size: -
v_call: TRBV2
d_call: TRBD2
j_call: TRBJ2-1
cdr3_nt: TGTGCCAGCACCCGAACACTAGCGGAGCAGTTCTTC
cdr3_aa: CASTRTLAEQFF

clone_size: -
v_call: TRBV5-1
d_call: -
j_call: TRBJ2-1
cdr3_nt: TGCGCCAGCAGCCAGACTGTGGATGGTGAGCAGTTCTTC
cdr3_aa: CASSQTVDGEQFF

clone_size: -
v_call: TRBV29-1
d_call: TRBD1
j_call: TRBJ1-4
cdr3_nt: TGCAGCGTTGGAGGACCACAGGGGGTAACTAATGAAAAACTGTTTTTT
cdr3_aa: CSVGGPQGVTNEKLFF